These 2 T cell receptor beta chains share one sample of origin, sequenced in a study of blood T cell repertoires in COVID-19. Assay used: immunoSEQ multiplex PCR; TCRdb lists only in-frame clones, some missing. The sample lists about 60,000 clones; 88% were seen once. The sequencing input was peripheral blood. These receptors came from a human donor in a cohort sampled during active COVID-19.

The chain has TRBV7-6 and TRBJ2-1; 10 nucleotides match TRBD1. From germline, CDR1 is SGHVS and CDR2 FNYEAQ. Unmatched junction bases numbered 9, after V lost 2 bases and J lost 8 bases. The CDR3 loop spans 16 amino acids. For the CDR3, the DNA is TGTGCCAGCAGCTTACGGAGACAGGGGGCGAGAGATGAGCAGTTCTTC. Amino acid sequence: CASSLRRQGARDEQFF. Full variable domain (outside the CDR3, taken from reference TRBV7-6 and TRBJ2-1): GAGVSQSPRYKVTKRGQDVALRCDPISGHVSLYWYRQALGQGPEFLTYFNYEAQQDKSGLPNDRFSAERPEGSISTLTIQRTEQRDSAMYRCASSLRRQGARDEQFFGPGTRLTVL.

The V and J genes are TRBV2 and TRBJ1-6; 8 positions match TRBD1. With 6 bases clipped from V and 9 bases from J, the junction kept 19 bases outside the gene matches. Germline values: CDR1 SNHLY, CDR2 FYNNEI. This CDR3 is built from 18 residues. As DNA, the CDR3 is TGTGCCAGCAGCAAAAGCAGGGACAGGTTCACCTGGGGTTCACCCCTCCACTTT. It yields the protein CASSKSRDRFTWGSPLHF.